Listed here are 23 T cell receptor beta chains from one sample, sequenced in a study of regulatory T cells in long-lasting Graves disease. In building TCR beta libraries, iRepertoire HTBI primers were used together with Arm-PCR of CDR3 regions. A single record per CDR3 protein comes from TCRdb applying MiXCR to the multiplex PCR reads. The table has approximately 460,000 distinct CDR3 sequences, 15% to 20% seen once. Documented time point: newly diagnosed GD, antithyroid drugs for less than 3 months. The TCR library used RNA extracted from PBMCs. The same specimen was also included in a second study, on T cells in Graves' hyperthyroidism and ophthalmopathy.

The sample here was peripheral blood mononuclear cells (PBMCs), taken at new diagnosis, from a patient treated with antithyroid drugs. These TCRs come from a woman in her 30s with Graves disease.

This clonotype was seen repeatedly, ten times or more. The genes are TRBV7-2 and TRBJ2-1, with D possibly TRBD2 on 6 matching bases. CDR3 length equals 14 residues. The germline CDR1 and CDR2 sequences are SGHTA and FQGNSA. The V end was cut by 7 bases, the J end by 4 bases, with 14 bases between. In DNA, the CDR3 is TGTGCCAGCACCCCCCTGGGACTGTACAATGAGCAGTTCTTC. This encodes CASTPLGLYNEQFF. Combining the CDR3 with reference TRBV7-2 and TRBJ2-1 gives the whole variable domain GAGVSQSPSNKVTEKGKDVELRCDPISGHTALYWYRQSLGQGLEFLIYFQGNSAPDKSGLPSDRFSAERTGGSVSTLTIQRTQQEDSAVYLCASTPLGLYNEQFFGPGTRLTVL.

The chain has TRBV3-1 and TRBJ2-7; D gene uncertain. V was shortened by 4 bases and J by 0 bases, with 4 bases between the two germline ends. This CDR3 is built from 12 residues. The germline gives CDR1 LGHDT, CDR2 YNNKEL (reference sequence). The CDR3 loop is CASSRLSYEQYF. The CDR3 coding sequence is TGTGCCAGCAGCCGCCTCTCCTACGAGCAGTACTTC.

Remarks on this clonotype: A much larger clone sits a single nucleotide away, making a read error possible. The chain couples TRBV20-1 to TRBJ1-5; D gene uncertain. The DNA matches TRBJ2-3 better at its end, which makes the J call doubtful. This CDR3 is built from 12 residues. Germline CDR1 and CDR2: DFQATT and SNEGSKA (reference sequence). CDR3 DNA sequence: TGCAGTGCCATCCCAGGCAATCAGCCCCAGTATTTT. Protein: CSAIPGNQPQYF.

Only a few counts were recorded for this clonotype. V gene TRBV10-3 combines with J gene TRBJ1-5; D call uncertain. The CDR3 is 12 amino acids. Germline V gene sequence: CDR1 ENHRY, CDR2 SYGVKD. Trimming stripped 2 bases from V and 6 bases from J, with 5 bases between. The CDR3 DNA reads as TGTGCCATCAGTGAGCTGGCTCAGCCCCAGCATTTT. Protein sequence: CAISELAQPQHF.

This clonotype has a count of ten or more. The V and J genes are TRBV20-1 and TRBJ2-1; 10 bases agree with TRBD2. V trimming: 6 bases; J trimming: 5 bases; junction bases outside the gene matches: 7. Germline assignment: CDR1 DFQATT and CDR2 SNEGSKA (reference sequence). The length of the CDR3 is 14 residues. DNA of the CDR3: TGCAGTGCCCTGAGGACTAGCGGAAACAATGAGCAGTTCTTC. Translated, it gives CSALRTSGNNEQFF.

The chain combines TRBV6-2 or TRBV6-3 with TRBJ1-2, with no clear D. The V end was cut by 5 bases, the J end by 8 bases, with 18 bases between. CDR1 and CDR2 from the germline V gene are MNHEY and SVGEGT. This CDR3 is 14 amino acids long. The CDR3, as DNA: TGTGCCAGCAGTGAAGAAGGATGGAGTGGCGGCTACACCTTC. This codes for CASSEEGWSGGYTF.

This clonotype was seen a handful of times. The chain recombines TRBV12-3 or TRBV12-4 with TRBJ1-6; no clear D gene. The CDR3 is 15 residues long. The ends were cut back, 3 bases at V and 2 bases at J, with 8 bases in the middle. The DNA for the CDR3 is TGTGCCAGCAGTTTCGATGTGACCTATAATTCACCCCTCCACTTT. It specifies CASSFDVTYNSPLHF.

This clonotype was counted many times. The genes are TRBV27 and TRBJ2-7; perhaps TRBD1 as D (6 bases). With 4 bases removed from V and 3 bases from J, the gap between germline ends came to 10 bases. From germline, CDR1 is MNHEY and CDR2 SMNVEV (reference sequence). CDR3 length: 13 residues. CDR3 in amino acids: CASSSRGIYEQYF. CDR3 nucleotide sequence: TGTGCCAGCAGTTCCAGGGGCATCTACGAGCAGTACTTC.

As regards this clonotype: This could be a read error, since a much larger clone is one nucleotide away. The chain has TRBV5-1 and TRBJ1-6; D ambiguous. There are 15 residues in the CDR3. The germline V gene encodes CDR1 SGHRS and CDR2 YFSETQ. This chain's CDR3 is CASSLETTTGSPPHF. In DNA, the CDR3 is TGCGCCAGCAGCTTGGAAACAACAACGGGTTCACCCCCCCACTTT.

This clonotype came up a few times. V gene TRBV12-3 or TRBV12-4 combines with J gene TRBJ2-2, with D uncertain. This CDR3 comprises 14 residues. The V end lost 7 bases, the J end lost 2 bases, and 11 bases lay between the germline ends. The CDR3 DNA follows: TGTGCCAGCACAATGAGAGGAAACACCGGGGAGCTGTTTTTT. Translated, it gives CASTMRGNTGELFF.

This clonotype was detected ten times or more. The chain combines TRBV7-2 with TRBJ1-2, with D unresolved. CDR3 length equals 12 residues. Trimming stripped 6 bases from V and 6 bases from J, with 11 bases between. Germline V gene data show CDR1 as SGHTA and CDR2 as FQGNSA. In DNA form, the CDR3 reads TGTGCCAGCAGGGTCGGGTTCGATGGCTACACCTTC. Translating it yields CASRVGFDGYTF.

Ten or more counts support this clonotype. The chain has TRBV3-1 and TRBJ2-7; unclear D gene. This CDR3 has 11 residues. Trimming removed 0 bases from V and 9 bases from J, with 6 bases in between. Germline CDR1 is LGHDT and CDR2 is YNNKEL (reference sequence). The chain's CDR3 is CASSQEVRQYF. CDR3 coding DNA: TGTGCCAGCAGCCAAGAAGTCAGGCAGTACTTC.

Many counts were recorded for this clonotype. This chain links TRBV2 with TRBJ2-1; tentative D call: TRBD2 (6 bases). This CDR3 comprises 16 residues. Germline V gene data show CDR1 as SNHLY and CDR2 as FYNNEI. V gave up 4 bases and J gave up 3 bases, with 16 bases separating them. This CDR3 reads CASSVGRRVGYNEQFF. Here the CDR3 DNA reads TGTGCCAGCAGTGTGGGCCGGAGGGTAGGCTACAATGAGCAGTTCTTC.

The table lists this clonotype with many counts. The chain carries TRBV6-1 and TRBJ1-5, with a tentative D call TRBD1 (5 bases). This CDR3 is built from 15 residues. Germline lookup yields CDR1 MNHNS and CDR2 SASEGT. V lost 4 bases and J 0 bases, leaving 10 bases between the germline ends. This CDR3 reads CASSVRDRSNQPQHF. CDR3 DNA: TGTGCCAGCAGTGTACGGGACCGTAGCAATCAGCCCCAGCATTTT.

This clonotype was seen many times. The rearrangement uses TRBV5-1 and TRBJ2-3; 10 bases map to TRBD2. The CDR3 spans 18 residues. The germline V gene encodes CDR1 SGHRS and CDR2 YFSETQ. V lost 4 bases, J lost 2 bases, and 13 bases stayed unmatched. The CDR3, as DNA: TGCGCCAGCAGCATCACCCTCACCGGGACTAGCGCCACAGATACGCAGTATTTT. Its translation is CASSITLTGTSATDTQYF.

This clonotype was picked up many times. The genes are TRBV27 and TRBJ2-5; TRBD2 matches 11 bases. Losses at the gene ends were 7 bases for V and 5 bases for J; bases not matched to a gene: 12. The germline V gene has CDR1 MNHEY and CDR2 SMNVEV (reference sequence). This CDR3 region has 16 residues. Here the CDR3 reads CASTPGLAGPRETQYF. CDR3 sequence (DNA): TGTGCCAGCACCCCAGGACTAGCGGGCCCCCGGGAGACCCAGTACTTC.

This clonotype was detected ten times or more. This rearrangement joins TRBV18 to TRBJ2-3; no clear D gene. Per the germline V gene, CDR1 is KGHSH and CDR2 is LQKENI. The CDR3 loop spans 16 amino acids. The V end lost 5 bases, the J end lost 2 bases, and 17 bases lay between the germline ends. CDR3 coding DNA: TGTGCCAGCTCAGGTGTGGACCGGGTTATCACAGATACGCAGTATTTT. Amino acids: CASSGVDRVITDTQYF. The entire variable domain, with the rest obtained from reference TRBV18 and TRBJ2-3, is as follows: NAGVMQNPRHLVRRRGQEARLRCSPMKGHSHVYWYRQLPEEGLKFMVYLQKENIIDESGMPKERFSAEFPKEGPSILRIQQVVRGDSAAYFCASSGVDRVITDTQYFGPGTRLTVL.

V usage is TRBV7-9 and J usage is TRBJ2-3, with TRBD1 as a possible D gene (6 bases). Trimming removed 2 bases at V and 0 bases at J, with 9 bases between. The germline CDR1 and CDR2 sequences are SEHNR and FQNEAQ (reference sequence). The CDR3 is 15 amino acids. CDR3 bases: TGTGCCAGCAGCTTACAAGGACAGAGCACAGATACGCAGTATTTT. Translation: CASSLQGQSTDTQYF. Full variable domain (remainder filled in from reference TRBV7-9 and TRBJ2-3): DTGVSQNPRHKITKRGQNVTFRCDPISEHNRLYWYRQTLGQGPEFLTYFQNEAQLEKSRLLSDRFSAERPKGSFSTLEIQRTEQGDSAMYLCASSLQGQSTDTQYFGPGTRLTVL.

This chain connects TRBV28 to TRBJ1-5, with D perhaps matching TRBD1 (5 bases). The CDR3 is 14 amino acids. Per the germline V gene, CDR1 is MDHEN and CDR2 is SYDVKM. Trimming pared 6 bases from V and 5 bases from J, leaving 14 bases between. The CDR3 DNA reads as TGTGCCAGCAGCTCGGGGGAGTCTTATCAGCCCCAGCATTTT. Its protein is CASSSGESYQPQHF.

J is TRBJ1-5 and V is TRBV4-2; D not certain. V was clipped by 0 bases and J by 4 bases, with 7 bases between them. The CDR3 length is 14 residues. Germline CDR1 reads LGHNA; CDR2 reads YNFKEQ. DNA for the CDR3: TGTGCCAGCAGCCAAGATCTGAGGAATCAGCCCCAGCATTTT. Amino acids: CASSQDLRNQPQHF.

The V call is TRBV14, the J call TRBJ1-1; possible D gene TRBD1, 6 bases. CDR3 length: 15 residues. V lost 3 bases to trimming and J lost 4 bases, with 15 bases between them. Looked up from germline, CDR1 is SGHDN and CDR2 is FVKESK. The CDR3 reads CASSHRNPGATEAFF. The CDR3 DNA follows: TGTGCCAGCAGCCATAGGAATCCAGGGGCCACTGAAGCTTTCTTT.

This clonotype was observed at least ten times. V usage is TRBV18 and J usage is TRBJ2-3, with D tentatively TRBD2 (6 bases). The V end was cut by 8 bases, the J end by 0 bases, with 15 bases between. This CDR3 spans 15 amino acids. Per the germline V gene, CDR1 is KGHSH and CDR2 is LQKENI. CDR3 region: CASSPRGSSTDTQYF. DNA for the CDR3: TGTGCCAGCAGCCCCCGGGGGTCTAGCACAGATACGCAGTATTTT.

J is TRBJ1-6 and V is TRBV11-2, with D tentatively TRBD1 (6 bases). Trimming removed 5 bases at V and 5 bases at J, with 28 bases between. The CDR3 covers 20 residues. CDR1 SGHAT and CDR2 FQNNGV come from the germline V gene. CDR3 nucleotides: TGTGCCAGCAGCCCCAAGGGGGGGAGAGGATCCCGGAAGAATAATTCACCCCTCCACTTT. Translating it yields CASSPKGGRGSRKNNSPLHF.